These 8 T cell receptor beta chains were all obtained from the same sample, sequenced in a study of T cell responses to AZD1222 COVID-19 vaccine. The method was immunoSEQ multiplex PCR; TCRdb's version includes in-frame clones alone and lacks a portion of them. The repertoire holds some 86,000 clones, with 75% to 85% as singletons. The source was peripheral blood, collected on day 0 of AZD1222 vaccination. Receptors were obtained from an adult in good health.

In this sample, this clone turned up a few times. The rearrangement links TRBV4-1 to TRBJ2-2; no firm D call. The germline V gene encodes CDR1 MGHRA and CDR2 YSYEKL. The CDR3 is 19 amino acids. The V end lost 3 bases, the J end lost 1 base, and 21 bases lay between the germline ends. CDR3 DNA sequence: TGCGCCAGCAGCCAGGATTTGAGTTCTCCTGCCGGGAACACCGGGGAGCTGTTTTTT. Translation gives CASSQDLSSPAGNTGELFF.

The chain couples TRBV6-5 to TRBJ1-5, with a weak D call TRBD1 (5 bases). The V gene lost 3 bases and the J gene lost 6 bases, with 9 bases spanning the gap. CDR1 is MNHEY and CDR2 is SVGAGI in the germline V gene. This CDR3 is 13 amino acids long. The CDR3, as DNA: TGTGCCAGCAGTTATGCTGGGGGTCAGCCCCAGCATTTT. It is translated as CASSYAGGQPQHF.

This chain connects TRBV3-1 (or the pseudogene TRBV3-2) to TRBJ1-3; TRBD1 is a possible D gene (6 bases). There are 15 residues in the CDR3. V was clipped by 4 bases and J by 8 bases, with 18 bases between them. CDR1 is LGHDT, CDR2 YNNKEL, per germline (reference sequence). The CDR3 loop is CASSPTGKEAYTIYF. CDR3 nucleotides: TGTGCCAGCAGCCCCACAGGGAAGGAGGCATACACCATATATTTT.

This clone has just one count. V and J are TRBV4-2 and TRBJ2-7; 14 positions match TRBD2. The ends lost 0 bases at V and 3 bases at J; junction bases unmatched: 4. This CDR3 is built from 17 residues. In germline, CDR1 is LGHNA, CDR2 YNFKEQ. The CDR3 is CASSQEGTSGSFYEQYF. The CDR3 bases are TGTGCCAGCAGCCAAGAGGGGACTAGCGGGAGCTTCTACGAGCAGTACTTC.

This clone was counted a single time. The chain links TRBV12-3 or TRBV12-4 to TRBJ1-3, with D unresolved. The CDR3 covers 12 residues. Trimming shortened V by 5 bases and J by 12 bases, and 14 bases separated the two germline ends. The DNA of the CDR3 is TGTGCCAGCAGTCCCCTCGTGGCAGGCATATATTTT. The encoded protein is CASSPLVAGIYF.

This chain joins TRBV5-1 and TRBJ1-4; the D gene is possibly TRBD1 (5 bases). This CDR3 contains 14 residues. With 4 bases removed from V and 4 bases from J, the gap between germline ends came to 11 bases. The germline V gene encodes CDR1 SGHRS and CDR2 YFSETQ. This CDR3 reads CASSAGQGNEKLFF. The DNA for the CDR3 is TGCGCCAGCAGCGCCGGGCAGGGTAATGAAAAACTGTTTTTT.

The rearrangement joins TRBV28 to TRBJ2-7; D perhaps matches TRBD1 (6 bases). CDR3 length: 15 residues. V was shortened by 6 bases and J by 3 bases, with 18 bases between the two germline ends. Germline V gives CDR1 MDHEN, CDR2 SYDVKM. In DNA, the CDR3 is TGTGCCAGCAGCATAGGTGGGACATACCTCTACGAGCAGTACTTC. Translated, it gives CASSIGGTYLYEQYF.

The chain links TRBV30 to TRBJ1-1, with a weak D call TRBD1 (5 bases). Germline V gives CDR1 GTSNPN, CDR2 SVGIG (reference sequence). The CDR3 length is 13 residues. Trimming stripped 2 bases from V and 0 bases from J, with 7 bases between. The CDR3: CAWSQGMNTEAFF. CDR3 sequence (DNA): TGTGCCTGGAGTCAGGGTATGAACACTGAAGCTTTCTTT.